The TCR beta chain under discussion was sequenced for a study of blood T cell repertoires in COVID-19. Study overall: In each case, the material was cDNA or gDNA derived from T cells, B-cell-depleted T cells, or PBMCs.

Measured with immunoSEQ multiplex PCR; TCRdb has only the in-frame clones, and not every one. The sample holds approximately 140,000 clones; around 82% are singletons and the top ten take 1.1% to 1.5%. CDR3 size: 15 residues. The germline V gene has CDR1 SGDLS and CDR2 YYNGEE. The ends lost 4 bases at V and 5 bases at J; junction bases unmatched: 10. The sequence came from a man between 60 and 70 years old with acute or convalescent COVID-19. The specimen sequenced was peripheral blood. The chain uses TRBV9 and TRBJ2-7; 9 bases line up with TRBD1. The CDR3 loop is CASSPHRGPPHEQYF. For the CDR3, the DNA is TGTGCCAGCAGCCCTCACAGGGGGCCCCCCCACGAGCAGTACTTC.